The source of this T cell receptor beta chain is a study of blood T cell repertoires in COVID-19. Overall study: Collection of acute and convalescent COVID-19 samples took place in the United States, Italy and Spain. Nucleic acid was either cDNA or gDNA, and it came from T cells, B-cell-depleted T cells, or PBMCs.

Per the original methods: Reference gene primer amplification in the assay estimated nucleated cell counts. This table comes from immunoSEQ multiplex PCR, and its TCRdb copy is limited to in-frame clones, with some not included. V, J and clone size were drawn from that table, and D and trimming were deduced from the DNA. The repertoire holds 95,000 to 150,000 clones, with 80% as singletons. V was clipped by 5 bases and J by 3 bases, with 13 bases between them. The germline gives CDR1 SGHTA, CDR2 FQGTGA. The length of the CDR3 is 14 residues. The receptor comes from a man between 60 and 70 years old with active or convalescent COVID-19. V is TRBV7-3 and J is TRBJ2-5, with a possible D match to TRBD1 (6 bases). The specimen sequenced was peripheral blood. This chain's CDR3 is CASSRGQQKETQYF. The CDR3, as DNA: TGTGCCAGCAGCCGCGGACAGCAGAAAGAGACCCAGTACTTC.